The 6 T cell receptor beta chains below were found in one sample sequenced in a study of T cell repertoires in cytomegalovirus infection. TCRdb re-derived calls from the reads in MiXCR, one entry per CDR3 protein. Of about 220,000 distinct CDR3 sequences in the sample, 38% were seen once. These receptors lack a known antigen. The specimen comprised CD8+ T cells from cultured PBMCs, sampled from culture after CMV antigen stimulation. The origin of the receptors is a human donor in good health (CMV status not recorded). Some clones in this sample may be carry-over from other donors' samples.

The table lists this clonotype with a few counts. The rearrangement uses TRBV7-8 and TRBJ2-6; no clear D gene. Germline CDR1 and CDR2: SGHVS and FQNEAQ. This CDR3 has 14 residues. Trimming pared 7 bases from V and 0 bases from J, leaving 7 bases between. CDR3 bases: TGTGCCAGCACCCCTAGCTCTGGGGCCAACGTCCTGACTTTC. As protein: CASTPSSGANVLTF.

J is TRBJ2-1 and V is TRBV6-6; no clear D. CDR1 and CDR2 from the germline V gene are MNHNY and SVGAGI (reference sequence). Trimming shortened V by 8 bases and J by 7 bases, and 15 bases separated the two germline ends. The CDR3 sequence is 13 residues long. The CDR3 sequence: CASALGRSNEQFF. Here the CDR3 DNA reads TGTGCCAGCGCCTTAGGTCGCTCTAATGAGCAGTTCTTC.

This chain links TRBV12-3 or TRBV12-4 with TRBJ1-1; 10 bases line up with TRBD1. This CDR3 region has 16 residues. V was clipped by 5 bases and J by 1 base; unmatched bases: 7. CDR3 coding DNA: TGTGCCAGCAGTCAGACAGGGGGCAGAGGGAACACTGAAGCTTTCTTT. As protein: CASSQTGGRGNTEAFF.

The chain is built from TRBV12-3 or TRBV12-4 and TRBJ2-3, with TRBD2 matching over 10 bases. CDR3 length equals 16 residues. V gave up 6 bases and J gave up 4 bases; unmatched junction bases: 10. In DNA, the CDR3 is TGTGCCAGCAGGCGGTGGGAGCGGGGGGGGGCAGATACGCAGTATTTT. It codes for CASRRWERGGADTQYF.

The chain recombines TRBV14 with TRBJ2-3; perhaps TRBD2 as D (5 bases). Germline V CDR1 and CDR2: SGHDN, FVKESK. The length of the CDR3 is 14 residues. V lost 4 bases to trimming and J lost 0 bases, with 8 bases between them. CDR3 DNA sequence: TGTGCCAGCAGCCCCAGGACTAGCACAGATACGCAGTATTTT. Its translation is CASSPRTSTDTQYF.

This clonotype was seen a few times. Here the CDR3 DNA reads TGTGCCAGCAGCCAACGAGGGAACGGGGAGCTGTTTTTT. Its protein is CASSQRGNGELFF. The chain combines TRBV14 with TRBJ2-2, with TRBD2 as a possible D gene (5 bases). V dropped 2 bases and J dropped 7 bases, with 8 bases sitting between them. Germline CDR1 is SGHDN and CDR2 is FVKESK. CDR3 length: 13 amino acids. Using reference TRBV14 and TRBJ2-2 for the parts outside the CDR3, the full variable domain is EAGVTQFPSHSVIEKGQTVTLRCDPISGHDNLYWYRRVMGKEIKFLLHFVKESKQDESGMPNNRFLAERTGGTYSTLKVQPAELEDSGVYFCASSQRGNGELFFGEGSRLTVL.